This TCR beta chain was observed in a study of OX40 agonist ivuxolimab in advanced cancers. Study summary: Patients received intravenous ivuxolimab every 2 weeks at 0.01 to 10 mg/kg. Broader study findings: The study observed clonal expansion of CD4+ and CD8+ blood T cells by week 6 at 0.1 to 3.0 mg/kg. CD8+ T cells (on average) carried more expanded clones than CD4+ T cells.

Comments on this clone: The antigen is unknown.

Sequenced by immunoSEQ multiplex PCR; TCRdb stores in-frame clones only, minus some. The table lists about 21,000 clones, approximately 86% of them singletons. CDR1 and CDR2 from the germline V gene are ENHRY and SYGVKD. The CDR3 extends over 13 amino acids. The V gene end was trimmed by 7 bases and the J gene end by 3 bases; junction bases not matched to a gene: 4. The chain links TRBV10-3 to TRBJ1-2; the match to TRBD1 covers 8 bases. Sample: CD4+ or CD8+ T cells sorted from blood, taken in a trial of the OX40 agonist ivuxolimab. This receptor was taken from an adult with an advanced solid tumor such as melanoma, head and neck, liver or kidney cancer. CDR3 residues: CAINPGQDYGYTF. CDR3 in DNA: TGTGCCATCAACCCGGGACAGGACTATGGCTACACCTTC.